These 3 T cell receptor beta chains share one sample of origin, sequenced in a study of CXCR3-negative and CXCR3-positive naive CD8 T cells. Study outcomes and limitations: Comparison of naive cells showed more hydrophobic TRB CDR3s in CXCR3-positive than in CXCR3-negative naive cells.

Antigens of these TCRs are unknown. With UMI labels, 5' RACE was used to prepare the TRB cDNA libraries. TCRdb reprocessed the 5' RACE reads and keeps a single row for each CDR3 protein, giving no DNA. Its clone listing holds some 85,000 distinct CDR3 sequences. The sample comprised naive CXCR3+ CD8+ T cells from blood. Subset given: CD45RO-CCR7+CD27+CD95- naive CD8+ T cells expressing CXCR3 (TNR3+). All receptors derive from a human donor in good health. Some clones in this sample may be carry-over from other donors' samples.

V gene TRBV7-9 combines with J gene TRBJ2-7; TCRdb calls TRBD1, which cannot be checked without DNA. The CDR3 covers 13 residues. Germline CDR1 SEHNR, CDR2 FQNEAQ (reference sequence). The CDR3 sequence is CASGGTGAYEQYF.

The chain is built from TRBV28 and TRBJ2-3; TCRdb lists TRBD1, though no DNA is available to test this call. This CDR3 has 18 amino acids. Germline lookup yields CDR1 MDHEN and CDR2 SYDVKM. This chain's CDR3 is CASSQLNNPGGGPDTQYF.

This chain links TRBV6-5 with TRBJ2-1. The CDR3 spans 12 residues. Germline V lookup: CDR1 MNHEY, CDR2 SVGAGI. The CDR3 is CASSDSYNEQFF.